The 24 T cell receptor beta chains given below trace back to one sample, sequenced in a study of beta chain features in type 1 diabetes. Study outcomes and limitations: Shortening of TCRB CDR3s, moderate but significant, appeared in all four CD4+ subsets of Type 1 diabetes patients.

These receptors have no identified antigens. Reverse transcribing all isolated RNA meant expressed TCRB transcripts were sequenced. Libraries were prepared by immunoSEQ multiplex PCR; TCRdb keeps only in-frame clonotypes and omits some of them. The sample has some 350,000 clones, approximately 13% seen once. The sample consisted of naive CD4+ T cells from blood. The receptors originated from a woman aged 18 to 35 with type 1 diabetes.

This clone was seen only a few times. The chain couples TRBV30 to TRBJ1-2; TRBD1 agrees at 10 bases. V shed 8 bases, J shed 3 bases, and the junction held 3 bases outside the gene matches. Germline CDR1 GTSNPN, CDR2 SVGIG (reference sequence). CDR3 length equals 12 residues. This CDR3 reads CARTGGDYGYTF. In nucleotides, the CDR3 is TGTGCCAGGACAGGGGGTGACTATGGCTACACCTTC.

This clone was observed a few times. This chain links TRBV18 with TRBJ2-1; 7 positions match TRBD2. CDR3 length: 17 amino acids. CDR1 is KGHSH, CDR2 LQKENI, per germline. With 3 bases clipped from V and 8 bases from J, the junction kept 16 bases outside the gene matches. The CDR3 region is CASSPPMNSGRMDEQFF. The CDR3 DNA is TGTGCCAGCTCACCTCCGATGAATAGCGGGCGTATGGATGAGCAGTTCTTC.

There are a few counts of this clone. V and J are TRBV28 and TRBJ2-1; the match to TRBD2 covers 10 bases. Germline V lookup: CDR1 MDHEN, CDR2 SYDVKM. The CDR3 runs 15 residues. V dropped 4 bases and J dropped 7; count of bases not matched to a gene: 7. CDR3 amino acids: CASSSPAGGPNEQFF. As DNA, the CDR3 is TGTGCCAGCAGTTCTCCAGCGGGAGGGCCGAATGAGCAGTTCTTC.

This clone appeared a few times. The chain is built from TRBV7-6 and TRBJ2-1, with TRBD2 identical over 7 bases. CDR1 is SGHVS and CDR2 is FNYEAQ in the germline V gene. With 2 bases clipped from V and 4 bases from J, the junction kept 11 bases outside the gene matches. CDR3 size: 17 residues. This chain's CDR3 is CASSLSWRGRRYNEQFF. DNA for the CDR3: TGTGCCAGCAGCTTATCTTGGCGCGGGAGAAGATACAATGAGCAGTTCTTC.

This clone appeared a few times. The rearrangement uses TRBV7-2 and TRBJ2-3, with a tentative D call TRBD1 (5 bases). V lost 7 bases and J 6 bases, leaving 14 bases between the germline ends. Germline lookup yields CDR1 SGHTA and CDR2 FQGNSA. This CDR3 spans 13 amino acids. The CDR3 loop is CASTIYGADTQYF. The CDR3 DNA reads TGTGCCAGCACTATTTATGGGGCCGATACGCAGTATTTT. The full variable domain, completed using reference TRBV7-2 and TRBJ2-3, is GAGVSQSPSNKVTEKGKDVELRCDPISGHTALYWYRQSLGQGLEFLIYFQGNSAPDKSGLPSDRFSAERTGGSVSTLTIQRTQQEDSAVYLCASTIYGADTQYFGPGTRLTVL.

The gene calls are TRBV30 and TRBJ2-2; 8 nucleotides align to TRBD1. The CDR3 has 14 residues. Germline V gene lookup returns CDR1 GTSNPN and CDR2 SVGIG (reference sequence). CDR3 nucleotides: TGTGCTCAACCAGGGACAGGGAACACCGGGGAGCTGTTTTTT. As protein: CAQPGTGNTGELFF. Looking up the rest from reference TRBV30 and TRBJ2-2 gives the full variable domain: SQTIHQWPATLVQPVGSPLSLECTVEGTSNPNLYWYRQAAGRGLQLLFYSVGIGQISSEVPQNLSASRPQDRQFILSSKKLLLSDSGFYLCAQPGTGNTGELFFGEGSRLTVL.

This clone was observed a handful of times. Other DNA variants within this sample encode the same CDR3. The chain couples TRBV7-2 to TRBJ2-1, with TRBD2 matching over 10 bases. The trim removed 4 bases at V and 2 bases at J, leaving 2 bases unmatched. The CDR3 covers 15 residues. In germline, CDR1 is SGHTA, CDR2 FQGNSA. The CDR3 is CASSSTSGTYNEQFF. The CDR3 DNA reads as TGTGCCAGCAGCTCCACTAGCGGGACCTACAATGAGCAGTTCTTC.

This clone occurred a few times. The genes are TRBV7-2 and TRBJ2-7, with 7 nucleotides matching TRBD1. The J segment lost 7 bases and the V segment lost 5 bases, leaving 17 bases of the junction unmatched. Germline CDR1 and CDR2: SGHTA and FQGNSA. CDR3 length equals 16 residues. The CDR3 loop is CASSLAGQAPTGEQYF. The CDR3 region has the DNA TGTGCCAGCAGCCTGGCCGGACAGGCCCCTACTGGTGAGCAGTACTTC.

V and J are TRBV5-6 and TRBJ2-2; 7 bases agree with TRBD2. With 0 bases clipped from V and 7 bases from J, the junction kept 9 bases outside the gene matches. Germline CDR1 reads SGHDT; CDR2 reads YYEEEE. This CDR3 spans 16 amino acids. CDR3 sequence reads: CASSLAGGLPVGELFF. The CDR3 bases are TGTGCCAGCAGCTTGGCCGGGGGACTACCAGTCGGGGAGCTGTTTTTT.

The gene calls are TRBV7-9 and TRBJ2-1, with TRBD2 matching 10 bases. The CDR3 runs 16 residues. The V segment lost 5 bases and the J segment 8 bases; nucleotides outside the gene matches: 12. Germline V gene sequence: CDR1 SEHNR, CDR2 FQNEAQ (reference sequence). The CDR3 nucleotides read TGTGCCAGCAGCCCCCTAGCACTAGCGGGGTTTGATGAGCAGTTCTTC. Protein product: CASSPLALAGFDEQFF.

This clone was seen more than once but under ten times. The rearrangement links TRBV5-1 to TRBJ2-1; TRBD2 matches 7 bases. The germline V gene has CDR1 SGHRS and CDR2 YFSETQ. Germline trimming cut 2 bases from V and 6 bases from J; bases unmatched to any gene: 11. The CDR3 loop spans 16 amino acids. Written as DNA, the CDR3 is TGCGCCAGCAGCTTACCCCGACTAGCAGGCCTCAATGAGCAGTTCTTC. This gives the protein CASSLPRLAGLNEQFF.

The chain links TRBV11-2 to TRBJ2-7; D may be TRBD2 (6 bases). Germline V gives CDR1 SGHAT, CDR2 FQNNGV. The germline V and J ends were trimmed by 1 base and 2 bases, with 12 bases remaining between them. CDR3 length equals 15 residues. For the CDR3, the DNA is TGTGCCAGCAGCTTAGGCCTAGCGCCCACCTACGAGCAGTACTTC. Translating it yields CASSLGLAPTYEQYF.

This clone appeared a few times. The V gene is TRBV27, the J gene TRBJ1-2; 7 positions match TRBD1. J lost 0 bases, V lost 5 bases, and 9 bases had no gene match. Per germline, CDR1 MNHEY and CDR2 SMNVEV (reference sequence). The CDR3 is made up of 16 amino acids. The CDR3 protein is CASSLKPTGANYGYTF. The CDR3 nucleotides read TGTGCCAGCAGTCTAAAACCAACAGGGGCTAACTATGGCTACACCTTC.

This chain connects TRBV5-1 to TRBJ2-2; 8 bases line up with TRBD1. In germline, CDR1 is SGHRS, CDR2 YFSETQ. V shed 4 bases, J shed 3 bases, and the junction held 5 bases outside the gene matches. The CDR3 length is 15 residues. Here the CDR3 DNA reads TGCGCCAGCAGCCCGGGACAGGTTTACACCGGGGAGCTGTTTTTT. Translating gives CASSPGQVYTGELFF.

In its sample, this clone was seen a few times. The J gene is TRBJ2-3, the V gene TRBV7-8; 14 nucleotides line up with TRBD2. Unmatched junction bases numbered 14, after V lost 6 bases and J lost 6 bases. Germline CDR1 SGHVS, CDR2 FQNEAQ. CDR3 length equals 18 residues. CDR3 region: CASSFPATSGRVEDTQYF. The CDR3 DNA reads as TGTGCCAGCAGTTTCCCGGCGACTAGCGGGAGGGTCGAGGATACGCAGTATTTT. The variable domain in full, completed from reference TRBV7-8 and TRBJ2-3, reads GAGVSQSPRYKVAKRGQDVALRCDPISGHVSLFWYQQALGQGPEFLTYFQNEAQLDKSGLPSDRFFAERPEGSVSTLKIQRTQQEDSAVYLCASSFPATSGRVEDTQYFGPGTRLTVL.

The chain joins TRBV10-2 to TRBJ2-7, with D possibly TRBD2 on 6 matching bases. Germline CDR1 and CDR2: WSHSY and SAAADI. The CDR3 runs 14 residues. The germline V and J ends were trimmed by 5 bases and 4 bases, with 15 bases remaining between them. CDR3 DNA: TGCGCCAGCAGTCCCGGGACTCTGATTTACGAGCAGTACGTC. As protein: CASSPGTLIYEQYV.

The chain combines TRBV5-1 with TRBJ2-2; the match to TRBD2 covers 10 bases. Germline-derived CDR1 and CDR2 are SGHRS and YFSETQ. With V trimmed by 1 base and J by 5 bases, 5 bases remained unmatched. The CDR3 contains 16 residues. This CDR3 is CASSLPSGSSTGELFF. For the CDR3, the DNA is TGCGCCAGCAGCTTGCCTAGCGGGAGTAGTACCGGGGAGCTGTTTTTT.

In nucleotides, the CDR3 is TGTGCCAGCTCACCCGGACAGGGGGCGGAGGCTTTCTTT. This encodes CASSPGQGAEAFF. The gene calls are TRBV18 and TRBJ1-1; 11 bases are a match to TRBD1. The CDR3 runs 13 residues. J gave up 11 bases and V 3 bases, and 5 bases lay outside the gene matches. Per the germline V gene, CDR1 is KGHSH and CDR2 is LQKENI. The variable domain in full, with the rest retrieved from reference TRBV18 and TRBJ1-1, is NAGVMQNPRHLVRRRGQEARLRCSPMKGHSHVYWYRQLPEEGLKFMVYLQKENIIDESGMPKERFSAEFPKEGPSILRIQQVVRGDSAAYFCASSPGQGAEAFFGQGTRLTVV.

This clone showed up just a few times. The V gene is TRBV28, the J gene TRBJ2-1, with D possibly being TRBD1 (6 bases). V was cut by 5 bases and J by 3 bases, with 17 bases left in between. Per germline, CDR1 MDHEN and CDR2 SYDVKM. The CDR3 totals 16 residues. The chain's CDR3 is CASSRNRVSFYNEQFF. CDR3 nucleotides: TGTGCCAGCAGTAGAAACAGGGTTTCTTTCTACAATGAGCAGTTCTTC. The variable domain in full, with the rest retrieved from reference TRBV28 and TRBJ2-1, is DVKVTQSSRYLVKRTGEKVFLECVQDMDHENMFWYRQDPGLGLRLIYFSYDVKMKEKGDIPEGYSVSREKKERFSLILESASTNQTSMYLCASSRNRVSFYNEQFFGPGTRLTVL.

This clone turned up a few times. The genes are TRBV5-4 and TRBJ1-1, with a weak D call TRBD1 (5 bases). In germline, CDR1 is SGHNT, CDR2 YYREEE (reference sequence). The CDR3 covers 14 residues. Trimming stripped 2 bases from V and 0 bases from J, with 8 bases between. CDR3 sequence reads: CASSFTGMNTEAFF. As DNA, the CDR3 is TGTGCCAGCAGCTTCACAGGAATGAACACTGAAGCTTTCTTT.

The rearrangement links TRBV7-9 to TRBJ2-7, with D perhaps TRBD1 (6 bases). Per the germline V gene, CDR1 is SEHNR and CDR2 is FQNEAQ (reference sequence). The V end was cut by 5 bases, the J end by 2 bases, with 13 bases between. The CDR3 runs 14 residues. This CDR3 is CASSRTGKTYEQYF. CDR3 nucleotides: TGTGCCAGCAGCCGTACAGGGAAAACCTACGAGCAGTACTTC.

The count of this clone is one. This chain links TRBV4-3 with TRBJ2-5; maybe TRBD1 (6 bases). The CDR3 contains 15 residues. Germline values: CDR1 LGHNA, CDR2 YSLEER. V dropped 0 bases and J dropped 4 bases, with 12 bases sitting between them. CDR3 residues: CASSQDGSRGETQYF. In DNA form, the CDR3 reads TGCGCCAGCAGCCAAGATGGCTCCAGGGGAGAGACCCAGTACTTC.

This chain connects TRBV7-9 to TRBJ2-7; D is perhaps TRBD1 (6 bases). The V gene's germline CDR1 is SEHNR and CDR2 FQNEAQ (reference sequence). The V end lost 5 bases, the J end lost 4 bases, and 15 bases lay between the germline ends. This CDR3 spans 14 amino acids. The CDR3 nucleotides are TGTGCCAGCAGCCCAGGGGTTAACCCTTACGAGCAGTACGTC. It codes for CASSPGVNPYEQYV.

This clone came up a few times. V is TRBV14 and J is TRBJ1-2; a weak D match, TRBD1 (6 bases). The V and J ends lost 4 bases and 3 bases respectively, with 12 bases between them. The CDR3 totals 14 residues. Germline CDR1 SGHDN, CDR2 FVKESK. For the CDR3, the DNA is TGTGCCAGCAGCCCTCTGGGACAAGACTATGGCTACACCTTC. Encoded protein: CASSPLGQDYGYTF.